One T cell receptor (beta chain) is described in this entry. Its antigen is currently unknown. This entry belongs to a study of cytomegalovirus exposure and HLA in healthy donors. It was the approximately 120-subject validation cohort, separate from the approximately 620-subject first cohort, to which the donors belonged. Study-level findings and limits: Specific recognition of CMV antigens was confirmed in vitro for three chains (all CMV-associated).

Data came from immunoSEQ multiplex PCR; TCRdb stores just in-frame clones and leaves some out. Here the sample spans more than 200,000 clones, less than 95% being singletons. Per the germline V gene, CDR1 is MDHEN and CDR2 is SYDVKM. CDR3 length: 13 residues. After removal of 4 bases from V and 6 bases from J, the junction contained 0 bases not matched to a gene. Sequenced material: PBMCs. The V and J genes are TRBV28 and TRBJ1-5, with 10 positions matching TRBD1. This TCR was sampled from a woman in her 30s in good health and CMV-seronegative. DNA for the CDR3: TGTGCCAGCAGTTGGACAGGGGGTCAGCCCCAGCATTTT. Protein: CASSWTGGQPQHF.